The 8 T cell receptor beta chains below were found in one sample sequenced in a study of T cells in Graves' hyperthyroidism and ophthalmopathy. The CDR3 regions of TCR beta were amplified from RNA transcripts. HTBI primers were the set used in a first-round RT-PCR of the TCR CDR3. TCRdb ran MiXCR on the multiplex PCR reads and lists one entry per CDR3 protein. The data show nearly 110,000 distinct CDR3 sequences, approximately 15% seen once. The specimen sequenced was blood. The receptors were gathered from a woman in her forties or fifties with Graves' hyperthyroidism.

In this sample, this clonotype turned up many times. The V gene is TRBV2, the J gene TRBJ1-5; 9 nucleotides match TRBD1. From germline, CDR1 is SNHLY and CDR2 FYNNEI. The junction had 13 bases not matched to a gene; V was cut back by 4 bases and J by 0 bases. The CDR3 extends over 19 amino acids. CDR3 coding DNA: TGTGCCAGCAGTGTCGTTCCGGGACAGGGCCCGGATAGCAATCAGCCCCAGCATTTT. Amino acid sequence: CASSVVPGQGPDSNQPQHF.

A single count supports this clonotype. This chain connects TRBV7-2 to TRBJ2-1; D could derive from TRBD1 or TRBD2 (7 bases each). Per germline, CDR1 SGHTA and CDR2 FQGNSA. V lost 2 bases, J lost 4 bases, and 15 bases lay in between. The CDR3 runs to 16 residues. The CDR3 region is CASSLHQGGGYNEQFF. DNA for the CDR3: TGTGCCAGCAGCTTACATCAGGGGGGAGGGTACAATGAGCAGTTCTTC.

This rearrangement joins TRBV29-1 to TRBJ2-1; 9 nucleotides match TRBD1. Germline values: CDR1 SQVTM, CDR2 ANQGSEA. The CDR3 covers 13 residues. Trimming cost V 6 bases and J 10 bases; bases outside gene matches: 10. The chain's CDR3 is CSVGGTGIREQFF. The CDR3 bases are TGCAGCGTCGGGGGGACAGGGATCAGGGAGCAGTTCTTC.

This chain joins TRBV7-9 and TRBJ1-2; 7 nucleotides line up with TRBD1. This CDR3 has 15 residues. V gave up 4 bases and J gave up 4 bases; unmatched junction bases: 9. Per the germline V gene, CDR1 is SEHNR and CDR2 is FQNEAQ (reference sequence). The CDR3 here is CASSSRDSAGYGYTF. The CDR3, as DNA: TGTGCCAGCAGCTCCCGGGACAGCGCGGGCTATGGCTACACCTTC.

CDR3 sequence (DNA): TGTGCCAGCAGTTTTTTGACCTACGAGCAGTACTTC. It codes for CASSFLTYEQYF. The V and J genes are TRBV28 and TRBJ2-7; no firm D call. There are 12 residues in the CDR3. Germline CDR1 MDHEN, CDR2 SYDVKM. V dropped 3 bases and J dropped 2 bases, with 5 bases sitting between them.

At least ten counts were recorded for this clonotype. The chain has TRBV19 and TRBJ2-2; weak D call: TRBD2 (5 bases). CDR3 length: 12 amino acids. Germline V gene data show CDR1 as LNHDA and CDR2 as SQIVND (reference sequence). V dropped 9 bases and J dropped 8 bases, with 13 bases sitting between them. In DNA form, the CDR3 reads TGTGCCAGCGACGAACTAGGTGGGGAGCTGTTTTTT. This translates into CASDELGGELFF.

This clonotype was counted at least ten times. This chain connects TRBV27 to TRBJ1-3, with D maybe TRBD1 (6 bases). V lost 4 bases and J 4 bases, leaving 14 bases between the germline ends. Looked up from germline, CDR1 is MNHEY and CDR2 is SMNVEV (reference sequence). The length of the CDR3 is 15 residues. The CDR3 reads CASSWRGGRGNTIYF. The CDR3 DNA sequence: TGTGCCAGCAGTTGGAGGGGGGGGCGAGGAAACACCATATATTTT.

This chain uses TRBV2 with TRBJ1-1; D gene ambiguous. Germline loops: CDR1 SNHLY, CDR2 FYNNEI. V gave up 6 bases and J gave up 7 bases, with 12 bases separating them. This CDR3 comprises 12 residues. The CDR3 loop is CASSPPGYEAFF. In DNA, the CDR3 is TGTGCCAGCAGCCCCCCCGGGTATGAAGCTTTCTTT. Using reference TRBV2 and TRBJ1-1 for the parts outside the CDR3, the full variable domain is EPEVTQTPSHQVTQMGQEVILRCVPISNHLYFYWYRQILGQKVEFLVSFYNNEISEKSEIFDDQFSVERPDGSNFTLKIRSTKLEDSAMYFCASSPPGYEAFFGQGTRLTVV.